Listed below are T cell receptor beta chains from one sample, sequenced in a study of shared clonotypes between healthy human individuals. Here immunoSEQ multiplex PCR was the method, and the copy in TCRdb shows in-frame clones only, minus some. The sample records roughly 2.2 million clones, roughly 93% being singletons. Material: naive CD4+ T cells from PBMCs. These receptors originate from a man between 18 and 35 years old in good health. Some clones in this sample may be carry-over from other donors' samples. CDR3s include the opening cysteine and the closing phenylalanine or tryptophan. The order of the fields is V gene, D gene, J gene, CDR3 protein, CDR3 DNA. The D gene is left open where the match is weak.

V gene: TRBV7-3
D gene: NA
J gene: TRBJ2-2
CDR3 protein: CASGSTNTGELFF
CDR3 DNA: TGTGCCAGCGGATCAACGAACACCGGGGAGCTGTTTTTT

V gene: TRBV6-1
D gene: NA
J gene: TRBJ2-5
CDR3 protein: CASSGGQQETQYF
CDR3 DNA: TGTGCCAGCAGTGGAGGTCAGCAAGAGACCCAGTACTTC

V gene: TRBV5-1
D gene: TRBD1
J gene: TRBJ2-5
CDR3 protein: CASSWDRGEETQYF
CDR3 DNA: TGCGCCAGCAGCTGGGACAGGGGGGAAGAGACCCAGTACTTC

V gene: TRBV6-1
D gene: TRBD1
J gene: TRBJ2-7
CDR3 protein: CASSEANRGLIEQYF
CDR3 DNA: TGTGCCAGCAGTGAAGCGAACAGGGGGCTTATCGAGCAGTACTTC

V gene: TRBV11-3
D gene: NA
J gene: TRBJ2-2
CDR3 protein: CASSRAPSGNTGELFF
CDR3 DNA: TGTGCCAGCAGCCGAGCCCCGAGCGGGAACACCGGGGAGCTGTTTTTT

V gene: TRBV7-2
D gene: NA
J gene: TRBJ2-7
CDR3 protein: CASSLGASVREQYF
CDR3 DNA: TGTGCCAGCAGCTTAGGCGCTAGCGTTCGGGAGCAGTACTTC

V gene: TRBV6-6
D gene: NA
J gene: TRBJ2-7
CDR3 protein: CASGTGAAGSYEQYF
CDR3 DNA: TGTGCCAGCGGGACCGGAGCGGCGGGATCCTACGAGCAGTACTTC

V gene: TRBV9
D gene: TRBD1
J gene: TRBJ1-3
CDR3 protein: CASSVYSGTAISGNTIYF
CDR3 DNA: TGTGCCAGCAGCGTGTATTCCGGGACAGCTATCTCTGGAAACACCATATATTTT

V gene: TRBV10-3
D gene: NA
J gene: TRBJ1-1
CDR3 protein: CAICGRGNTEAFF
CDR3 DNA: TGTGCCATCTGCGGGCGGGGGAACACTGAAGCTTTCTTT

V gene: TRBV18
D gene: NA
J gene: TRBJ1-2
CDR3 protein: CASSQGQTPNYGYTF
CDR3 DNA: TGTGCCAGCTCTCAAGGACAAACGCCTAACTATGGCTACACCTTC

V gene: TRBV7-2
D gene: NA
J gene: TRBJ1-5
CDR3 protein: CASSLGWAVNQPQHF
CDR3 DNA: TGTGCCAGCAGCTTAGGGTGGGCGGTGAATCAGCCCCAGCATTTT

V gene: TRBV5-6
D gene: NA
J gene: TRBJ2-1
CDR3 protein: CASSPHRDVYEQFF
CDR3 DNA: TGTGCCAGCAGCCCGCATAGAGACGTGTATGAGCAGTTCTTC

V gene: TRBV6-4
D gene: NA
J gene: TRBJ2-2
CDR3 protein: CASSDAGFGGRKGTGELFF
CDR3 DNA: TGTGCCAGCAGTGACGCGGGTTTTGGGGGGCGGAAGGGAACCGGGGAGCTGTTTTTT

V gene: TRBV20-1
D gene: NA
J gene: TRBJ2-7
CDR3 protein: CSAYRDYEQYF
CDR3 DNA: TGCAGTGCTTACAGAGACTACGAGCAGTACTTC

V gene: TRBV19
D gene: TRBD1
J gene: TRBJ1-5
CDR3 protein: CASSTLWQGVSQPQHF
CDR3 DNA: TGTGCCAGTAGTACCTTGTGGCAGGGGGTGAGTCAGCCCCAGCATTTT

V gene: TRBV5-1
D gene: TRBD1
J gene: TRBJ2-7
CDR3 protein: CASSFGTGGTYEQYF
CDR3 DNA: TGCGCCAGCAGCTTCGGGACAGGGGGCACCTACGAGCAGTACTTC

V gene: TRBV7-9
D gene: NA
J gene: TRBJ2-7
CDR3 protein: CASSSPPSSYEQYF
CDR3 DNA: TGTGCCAGCAGCTCGCCCCCGAGCTCCTACGAGCAGTACTTC

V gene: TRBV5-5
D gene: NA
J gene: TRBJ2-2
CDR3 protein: CASSLADQGRPGELFF
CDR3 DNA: TGTGCCAGCAGCTTGGCCGATCAGGGGAGGCCCGGGGAGCTGTTTTTT

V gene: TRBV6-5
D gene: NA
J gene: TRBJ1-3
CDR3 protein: CASRRRDGGNTIYF
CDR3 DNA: TGTGCCAGCAGACGCCGGGACGGTGGAAACACCATATATTTT

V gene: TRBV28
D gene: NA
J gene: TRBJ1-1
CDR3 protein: CASTPATSYTEAFF
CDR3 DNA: TGTGCCAGCACTCCGGCGACTTCTTACACTGAAGCTTTCTTT

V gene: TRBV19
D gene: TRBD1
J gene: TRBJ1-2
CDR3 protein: CASSRPDRGQVGYTF
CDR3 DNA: TGTGCCAGTAGTCGCCCGGACAGGGGGCAAGTAGGCTACACCTTC

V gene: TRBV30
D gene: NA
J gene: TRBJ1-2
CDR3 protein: CAWSASDGYTF
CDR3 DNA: TGTGCCTGGAGCGCCTCTGATGGCTACACCTTC

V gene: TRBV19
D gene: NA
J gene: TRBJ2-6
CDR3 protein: CASIPGWSSGANVLTF
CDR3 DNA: TGTGCCAGTATCCCGGGCTGGAGCTCTGGGGCCAACGTCCTGACTTTC

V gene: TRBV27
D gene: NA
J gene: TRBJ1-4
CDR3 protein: CASSLQGSPNEKLFF
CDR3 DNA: TGTGCCAGCAGTTTACAGGGTAGCCCGAATGAAAAACTGTTTTTT

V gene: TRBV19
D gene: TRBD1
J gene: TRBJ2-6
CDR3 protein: CASSRGRRSGANVLTF
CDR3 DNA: TGTGCCAGTAGCAGGGGGAGACGCTCTGGGGCCAACGTCCTGACTTTC

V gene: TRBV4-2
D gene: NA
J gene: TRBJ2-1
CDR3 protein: CASSQVGGNEQFF
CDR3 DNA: TGTGCCAGCAGCCAAGTAGGCGGAAATGAGCAGTTCTTC

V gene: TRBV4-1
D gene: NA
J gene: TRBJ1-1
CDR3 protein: CASRAGARRLNTEAFF
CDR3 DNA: TGCGCCAGCAGAGCGGGGGCCCGGAGGCTGAACACTGAAGCTTTCTTT